The rows below give T cell receptor beta chains drawn from one sample of a study of blood T cell repertoires in COVID-19. The method was immunoSEQ multiplex PCR; TCRdb's version includes in-frame clones alone and lacks a portion of them. This sample has over 85,000 clones, with roughly 80% found just once. The sample comprised peripheral blood. These receptors were taken from a human donor in a cohort sampled during active COVID-19. Each CDR3 is given with its conserved first and last residue. The D gene is left open where the match is weak. Clone size appears in some rows only: once, few, many, or a class for an expanded clone.

>TRBJ1-2|TRBV4-2|TRBD1|NA
TGTGCCAGCAGCCACACCAGAGGGACAGGGATGTATGGCTACACCTTC
CASSHTRGTGMYGYTF
>TRBJ2-3|TRBV5-4|NA|NA
TGTGCCAGCAGCTATAGTAAAGGGGCAGATACGCAGTATTTT
CASSYSKGADTQYF
>TRBJ1-6|TRBV4-3|NA|NA
TGCGCCAGCAGCCAAGCCCCGGATAATTCACCCCTCCACTTT
CASSQAPDNSPLHF
>TRBJ2-5|TRBV2|TRBD1|once
TGTGCCAGCAGCGGGACAGGGCAAGAGACCCAGTACTTC
CASSGTGQETQYF
>TRBJ2-1|TRBV6-5|NA|NA
TGTGCCAGCACCCTGGGGCCCCGCTCCTACAATGAGCAGTTCTTC
CASTLGPRSYNEQFF
>TRBJ1-2|TRBV7-9|NA|NA
TGTGCCAGCAGCTTGTCACAGATAGGTGGCTACACCTTC
CASSLSQIGGYTF
>TRBJ1-6|TRBV10-3|TRBD1|NA
TGTGCCATCAGTGAGACAGGACAGGGAGGTTCACCCCTCCACTTT
CAISETGQGGSPLHF
>TRBJ2-3|TRBV2|NA|NA
TGTGCCAGCATTTACGAGACTAGCACAGATACGCAGTATTTT
CASIYETSTDTQYF
>TRBJ1-1|TRBV10-3|NA|NA
TGTGCCATCAGGAGGGCGGGACTAAACACTGAAGCTTTCTTT
CAIRRAGLNTEAFF
>TRBJ2-5|TRBV24-1|TRBD1|NA
TGTGCCACCAGTGATTCGGACAGGGCGGGGACCCAGTACTTC
CATSDSDRAGTQYF
>TRBJ2-3|TRBV5-1|TRBD2|NA
TGCGCCAGCAGCTTGGAGGGCGGGGGGGCTGCAGATACGCAGTATTTT
CASSLEGGGAADTQYF
>TRBJ2-7|TRBV3-1/TRBV3-2|NA|few
TGTGCCAGCAGCCAAGCCGCAGTGACCTACGAGCAGTACTTC
CASSQAAVTYEQYF
>TRBJ2-7|TRBV24-1|TRBD1|NA
TGTGCCACCAGTGATTCTGGACAGGGATACGAGCAGTACTTC
CATSDSGQGYEQYF
>TRBJ2-5|TRBV2|NA|NA
TGTGCCAGCACCCCAGGGGGCGGGGGTAAAGAGACCCAGTACTTC
CASTPGGGGKETQYF
>TRBJ1-6|TRBV30|NA|NA
TGTGCCTGGGGGACGGGGGGGAATACAACACCCCTCCACTTT
CAWGTGGNTTPLHF
>TRBJ1-5|TRBV27|NA|NA
TGTGCCAGCAGTCAACTATCAAGGGGTCAGCCCCAGCATTTT
CASSQLSRGQPQHF
>TRBJ1-5|TRBV7-9|NA|NA
TGTGCCACCCGGGACATCAGCAATCAGCCCCAGCATTTT
CATRDISNQPQHF
>TRBJ1-4|TRBV3-1/TRBV3-2|TRBD1|few
TGTGCCAGCAGCCACTCACCTATATCCGGGACAGGGGGCCAAAAACTGTTTTTT
CASSHSPISGTGGQKLFF
>TRBJ2-7|TRBV7-9|TRBD1|NA
TGTGCCAGCGGGGACAGGGCATTC
CASGDRAF
>TRBJ1-2|TRBV7-9|NA|few
TGTGCCAGCAGCAAACAGGATTACTATGGCTACACCTTC
CASSKQDYYGYTF
>TRBJ1-1|TRBV28|TRBD1|NA
TGTGCCAGCAGTTGGACAGGGTACACTGAAGCTTTCTTT
CASSWTGYTEAFF
>TRBJ1-2|TRBV3-1/TRBV3-2|NA|few
TGTGCCAGCAGCCCTAGAGGTTTAGGCTACACCTTC
CASSPRGLGYTF
>TRBJ1-2|TRBV4-3|TRBD1|NA
TGCGCCAGCAGCCCGACAGGGAACGCTAACTATGGCTACACCTTC
CASSPTGNANYGYTF
>TRBJ1-4|TRBV18|TRBD1|NA
TGTGCCAGCTCACCGGGACAGGGGACTGAAAAACTGTTTTTT
CASSPGQGTEKLFF
>TRBJ2-7|TRBV23-1|NA|NA
TGCGCCAGCAGCCTCATAGCTCTAAGTAGCTCCTACGAGCAGTACTTC
CASSLIALSSSYEQYF
>TRBJ2-7|TRBV19|TRBD2|NA
TGTGCCAGTAGTAAGGTCCTAGCGGAATCTTACGAGCAGTACTTC
CASSKVLAESYEQYF
>TRBJ1-4|TRBV7-7|NA|NA
TGTGCTAGCTCCGCGGGGGCACGGTGTTATGAAAAACTGTTTTTT
CASSAGARCYEKLFF
>TRBJ1-1|TRBV21-1|NA|NA
TGTGCCAGCTCCGCACAGGGATTCTTAAGGGAGAACACTGAAGCTTTCTTT
CASSAQGFLRENTEAFF
>TRBJ2-6|TRBV4-3|TRBD1|NA
TGCGCCAGCAGCCAAGGCAGGGGGACTGGGGCCAACGTCCTGACTTTC
CASSQGRGTGANVLTF
>TRBJ1-2|TRBV4-2|TRBD1|NA
TGTGCCAGCAGCCAAGATCCCAGGGGGGACTATGGCTACACCTTC
CASSQDPRGDYGYTF
>TRBJ1-2|TRBV3-1/TRBV3-2|NA|NA
TGTGCCAGCAGGGTCAGGGCGGACTATGGCTACACCTTC
CASRVRADYGYTF
>TRBJ2-1|TRBV18|TRBD1|NA
TGTGCCAGCTCACCACCCGGGAAGGGGGCGAATGAGCAGTTCTTC
CASSPPGKGANEQFF
>TRBJ1-4|TRBV5-1|TRBD1|NA
TGCGCCAGCAGCCTGGACAGGGGATCGTCTAATGAAAAACTGTTTTTT
CASSLDRGSSNEKLFF
>TRBJ1-3|TRBV5-1|TRBD1|NA
TGCGCCAGCAGCGTGGGGACAGTCTCTGGAAACACCGTATATTTT
CASSVGTVSGNTVYF
>TRBJ2-3|TRBV4-3|TRBD2|NA
TGCGCCAGCAGCCGAAGACTAGCGGGGGGGCAGAGCACAGATACGCAGTATTTT
CASSRRLAGGQSTDTQYF
>TRBJ2-3|TRBV6-2/TRBV6-3|TRBD2|NA
TGTGCCAGCAGTAACCGACTAGCTTCAGATACGCAGTATTTT
CASSNRLASDTQYF
>TRBJ1-5|TRBV4-2|TRBD1|NA
TGTGCCAGCAGCCTAGGACAGGGGTCGTATCAGCCCCAGCATTTT
CASSLGQGSYQPQHF
>TRBJ2-7|TRBV5-1|TRBD2|NA
TGCGCCAGCAGCGGTACAGGACTAGCGGGGGGGGAGCAGTACTTC
CASSGTGLAGGEQYF
>TRBJ1-2|TRBV20-1|TRBD1|NA
TGCAGTGCTAGTGATGGGACAGGGGTAGGCTACACCTTC
CSASDGTGVGYTF
>TRBJ2-1|TRBV4-3|NA|NA
TGCGCCAGCAGCCAAGACCCCGCGGGTGCTACGAGGAATGAGCAGTTCTTC
CASSQDPAGATRNEQFF
>TRBJ1-2|TRBV5-1|TRBD1|NA
TGCGCCAGCAGCGCCGACAGGGGGCGCAGGCCCTATGGCTACACCTTC
CASSADRGRRPYGYTF
>TRBJ1-4|TRBV24-1|NA|NA
TGTGCCACCAGTAGTCTGATCCTAACGGGTGAAAAACTGTTTTTT
CATSSLILTGEKLFF
>TRBJ1-3|TRBV19|TRBD1|NA
TGTGCCAGTAGTATGAGGGGACAGGGGGCGGCCTCTGGAAACACCATATATTTT
CASSMRGQGAASGNTIYF
>TRBJ1-6|TRBV5-1|NA|NA
TGCGCCAGCAGCTTGTGGGGAGGGCGCCAGGGCCTTCCTAATTCACCCCTCCACTTT
CASSLWGGRQGLPNSPLHF
>TRBJ1-2|TRBV7-3|NA|NA
TGTGCCAGCAGCTTAAACCCCCCACAGGGTGGCGGTTTGGATGGCTACACCTTC
CASSLNPPQGGGLDGYTF
>TRBJ2-7|TRBV2|NA|NA
TGTGCCAGCAGTGGTAGGGGCGAGCAGTACTTC
CASSGRGEQYF
>TRBJ1-5|TRBV7-9|NA|few
TGTGCCAGCAGCCCCGTCGGGGGTCAGCCCCAGCATTTT
CASSPVGGQPQHF